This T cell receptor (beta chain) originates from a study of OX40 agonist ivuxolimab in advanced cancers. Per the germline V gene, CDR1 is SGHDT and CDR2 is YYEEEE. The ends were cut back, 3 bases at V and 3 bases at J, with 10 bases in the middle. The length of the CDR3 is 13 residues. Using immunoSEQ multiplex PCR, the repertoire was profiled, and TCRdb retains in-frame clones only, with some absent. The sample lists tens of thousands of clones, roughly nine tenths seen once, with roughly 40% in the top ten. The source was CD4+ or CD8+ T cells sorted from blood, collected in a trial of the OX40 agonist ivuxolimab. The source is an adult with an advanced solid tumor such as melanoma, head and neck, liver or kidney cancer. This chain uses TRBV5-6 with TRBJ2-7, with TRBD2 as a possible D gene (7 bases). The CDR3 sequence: CASSWEGGYEQYF. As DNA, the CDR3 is TGTGCCAGCAGCTGGGAGGGGGGCTACGAGCAGTACTTC.